The 2 T cell receptor beta chains reported below all come from one sample, sequenced in a study of cytomegalovirus exposure and HLA in healthy donors. It was with 60 Vbeta and 13 Jbeta primers that the PCR ran. Clones were read by immunoSEQ multiplex PCR, and TCRdb kept only the in-frame ones, dropping some. The sample features some 180,000 clones, with almost 6.5% in its top ten. The sequencing input was PBMCs. The receptors here all came from a man aged 25 to 40 in good health and CMV-seronegative.

The chain employs TRBV2 and TRBJ2-7; 10 positions match TRBD1. The V gene end was trimmed by 5 bases and the J gene end by 6 bases; junction bases not matched to a gene: 7. The length of the CDR3 is 14 residues. Germline V CDR1 and CDR2: SNHLY, FYNNEI. The CDR3 spells CASSSWDRGAEQYF. The CDR3 DNA is TGTGCCAGCAGTAGTTGGGACAGGGGAGCCGAGCAGTACTTC.

This rearrangement joins TRBV5-1 to TRBJ2-7; 11 bases agree with TRBD1. With V trimmed by 0 bases and J by 2 bases, 4 bases remained unmatched. Germline CDR1 is SGHRS and CDR2 is YFSETQ. The CDR3 covers 16 residues. As DNA, the CDR3 is TGCGCCAGCAGCTTGGAGCCGGGACAGGGGGCCTACGAGCAGTACTTC. Protein: CASSLEPGQGAYEQYF. Together with reference TRBV5-1 and TRBJ2-7, the CDR3 gives the full variable domain: KAGVTQTPRYLIKTRGQQVTLSCSPISGHRSVSWYQQTPGQGLQFLFEYFSETQRNKGNFPGRFSGRQFSNSRSEMNVSTLELGDSALYLCASSLEPGQGAYEQYFGPGTRLTVT.